A single sample gave rise to the 25 T cell receptor beta chains below, sequenced in a study of T cells in Graves' hyperthyroidism and ophthalmopathy. The TCR beta CDR3 regions underwent amplification using RNA transcripts as the source. Primed by the HTBI set, a first-round RT-PCR was run on the TCR CDR3. TCRdb re-analysed the multiplex PCR reads in MiXCR, keeping a single row per CDR3 protein. Among around 700,000 distinct CDR3 sequences, roughly 32% were seen once, and the ten largest hold around 30%. Input material: blood. These receptors originate from a woman aged 40 to 50 with Graves' hyperthyroidism.

Comments on this clonotype: A clone one base away is much larger, so this may be a read error. V gene TRBV5-6 combines with J gene TRBJ1-5; D is uncertain. Trimming removed 4 bases at V and 3 bases at J, with 8 bases between. Germline V gives CDR1 SGHDT, CDR2 YYEEEE. The CDR3 loop spans 13 amino acids. The CDR3 region has the DNA TGTGCCAGCAGCGCAAGGCCCAATCAGCCCCAGCATTTT. Translated: CASSARPNQPQHF.

This clonotype has a count of ten or more. The chain couples TRBV6-6 to TRBJ1-2, with D hard to call. The V end lost 1 base, the J end lost 0 bases, and 9 bases lay between the germline ends. This CDR3 is 15 amino acids long. Germline assignment: CDR1 MNHNY and CDR2 SVGAGI (reference sequence). Here the CDR3 reads CASSYWLSANYGYTF. CDR3 in DNA: TGTGCCAGCAGTTACTGGCTTAGTGCTAACTATGGCTACACCTTC.

This clonotype was found many times. This sequence joins TRBV9 and TRBJ1-1; D gene unclear. CDR1 is SGDLS and CDR2 is YYNGEE in the germline V gene. V lost 0 bases, J lost 5 bases, and 11 bases lay in between. The length of the CDR3 is 14 residues. CDR3 protein: CASSVAPVGTEAFF. The DNA of the CDR3 is TGTGCCAGCAGCGTAGCCCCGGTGGGGACTGAAGCTTTCTTT.

The chain carries TRBV5-6 and TRBJ1-2, with 8 nucleotides matching TRBD1. CDR3 length: 14 residues. V was pared by 1 base and J by 8 bases, with 7 bases of the junction left unmatched. Germline V gene lookup returns CDR1 SGHDT and CDR2 YYEEEE. CDR3 region: CASSLQGASRGYTF. CDR3 DNA sequence: TGTGCCAGCAGCTTGCAGGGGGCCTCTCGAGGCTACACCTTC.

This clonotype appeared a few times. The rearrangement joins TRBV12-5 to TRBJ1-1; D remains ambiguous. V lost 3 bases, J lost 0 bases, and 5 bases lay in between. The CDR3 covers 13 residues. Germline CDR1 is LGHNT and CDR2 is FRNRAP. The DNA for the CDR3 is TGTGCTAGTGGTTTAGAGGTGAACACTGAAGCTTTCTTT. Its protein product is CASGLEVNTEAFF. Using reference TRBV12-5 and TRBJ1-1 for the parts outside the CDR3, the full variable domain is DARVTQTPRHKVTEMGQEVTMRCQPILGHNTVFWYRQTMMQGLELLAYFRNRAPLDDSGMPKDRFSAEMPDATLATLKIQPSEPRDSAVYFCASGLEVNTEAFFGQGTRLTVV.

A single count supports this clonotype. The chain recombines TRBV24-1 with TRBJ2-1; 8 positions match TRBD1. Germline CDR1 is KGHDR and CDR2 is SFDVKD. V dropped 5 bases and J dropped 8; count of bases not matched to a gene: 7. The CDR3 runs 14 residues. CDR3 protein: CATSGAGGFDEQFF. CDR3 sequence (DNA): TGTGCCACCAGTGGGGCAGGGGGCTTCGATGAGCAGTTCTTC.

The rearrangement links TRBV4-2 to TRBJ1-2; 8 nucleotides agree with TRBD1. Germline V gene lookup returns CDR1 LGHNA and CDR2 YNFKEQ. The V segment lost 3 bases and the J segment 4 bases; nucleotides outside the gene matches: 4. The CDR3 covers 14 residues. The DNA of the CDR3 is TGTGCCAGCAGCCAGGATGGACAGGGCTATGGCTACACCTTC. This gives the protein CASSQDGQGYGYTF.

This clonotype was detected ten times or more. This sequence joins TRBV10-3 and TRBJ2-7; 10 nucleotides line up with TRBD1. Germline CDR1 reads ENHRY; CDR2 reads SYGVKD. This CDR3 comprises 15 residues. Trimming cost V 4 bases and J 4 bases; bases outside gene matches: 7. The CDR3 is CAISGSGTGVYEQYF. Written as DNA, the CDR3 is TGTGCCATCAGTGGGTCCGGGACAGGGGTATACGAGCAGTACTTC.

This clonotype was seen many times. The V and J genes are TRBV11-3 and TRBJ2-5; D is perhaps TRBD2 (5 bases). Germline values: CDR1 SGHNT, CDR2 YENEEA. V was cut by 1 base and J by 5 bases, with 11 bases left in between. This CDR3 contains 14 residues. CDR3 protein: CASSLGVSVETQYF. CDR3 DNA: TGTGCCAGCAGCTTAGGTGTTAGCGTGGAGACCCAGTACTTC.

The chain joins TRBV30 to TRBJ1-5; D is unresolved. Germline-derived CDR1 and CDR2 are GTSNPN and SVGIG (reference sequence). The length of the CDR3 is 14 residues. V was clipped by 3 bases and J by 3 bases, with 12 bases between them. The CDR3 DNA reads TGTGCCTGGAGGTCGGGCAGAGACAATCAGCCCCAGCATTTT. Its translation is CAWRSGRDNQPQHF.

The chain has TRBV6-5 and TRBJ2-7; D gene unclear. This CDR3 region has 15 residues. The V end was cut by 0 bases, the J end by 0 bases, with 9 bases between. Germline V gives CDR1 MNHEY, CDR2 SVGAGI. CDR3 sequence (DNA): TGTGCCAGCAGTTACTCGCTGGGCGGCTCCTACGAGCAGTACTTC. It encodes CASSYSLGGSYEQYF.

This clonotype was detected a few times. This chain links TRBV12-3 or TRBV12-4 with TRBJ1-3, with no clear D. The CDR3 covers 13 residues. V was cut by 5 bases and J by 4 bases, with 9 bases left in between. The CDR3 DNA sequence: TGTGCCAGCAGTCCCCTAATAGGAAACACCATATATTTT. Residues: CASSPLIGNTIYF.

This sequence joins TRBV7-9 and TRBJ2-4, with 10 nucleotides matching TRBD1. In germline, CDR1 is SEHNR, CDR2 FQNEAQ (reference sequence). The CDR3 length is 17 residues. Trimming cost V 5 bases and J 0 bases; bases outside gene matches: 7. The CDR3 loop reads CASSTEGQGIAKNIQYF. CDR3 DNA sequence: TGTGCCAGCAGCACGGAGGGACAGGGGATAGCCAAAAACATTCAGTACTTC.

This chain connects TRBV10-3 to TRBJ2-5; D possibly corresponds to TRBD1 (6 bases). The CDR3 extends over 15 amino acids. Germline V gene data show CDR1 as ENHRY and CDR2 as SYGVKD. The ends were cut back, 6 bases at V and 11 bases at J, with 25 bases in the middle. CDR3 in amino acids: CAIRTDLSDRDTQYF. The CDR3 nucleotides are TGTGCCATCAGGACGGACTTATCGGACAGAGATACGCAGTACTTC.

This clonotype showed up many times. The V gene is TRBV7-9, the J gene TRBJ1-1; 7 bases are a match to TRBD1. The CDR3 length is 14 residues. Losses at the gene ends were 4 bases for V and 11 bases for J; bases not matched to a gene: 13. Germline CDR1 SEHNR, CDR2 FQNEAQ (reference sequence). CDR3 amino acids: CASSSTGVHDSAFF. CDR3 nucleotide sequence: TGTGCCAGCAGCTCCACAGGGGTGCATGACTCGGCTTTCTTT.

This clonotype was found many times. The chain links TRBV10-2 to TRBJ1-5; unclear D gene. Between the trimmed V and J ends, which lost 3 bases and 0 bases, there was a span of 9 bases. There are 15 residues in the CDR3. In germline, CDR1 is WSHSY, CDR2 SAAADI. CDR3 nucleotide sequence: TGCGCCAGCAGTGAAGGCAGGCATAGCAATCAGCCCCAGCATTTT. Encoded protein: CASSEGRHSNQPQHF.

This clonotype has at least ten counts. The V call is TRBV7-9, the J call TRBJ2-7; possibly TRBD1 for D (6 bases). The V gene lost 4 bases and the J gene lost 4 bases, with 8 bases spanning the gap. Germline V CDR1 and CDR2: SEHNR, FQNEAQ (reference sequence). This CDR3 is 12 amino acids long. The DNA for the CDR3 is TGTGCCAGCAGCTCCGACAGGTACGAGCAGTACTTC. Amino acids: CASSSDRYEQYF. The entire variable domain, with the rest obtained from reference TRBV7-9 and TRBJ2-7, is as follows: DTGVSQNPRHKITKRGQNVTFRCDPISEHNRLYWYRQTLGQGPEFLTYFQNEAQLEKSRLLSDRFSAERPKGSFSTLEIQRTEQGDSAMYLCASSSDRYEQYFGPGTRLTVT.

This clonotype came up many times. The chain combines TRBV29-1 with TRBJ2-7; a weak D match, TRBD2 (6 bases). Trimming shortened V by 7 bases and J by 0 bases, and 10 bases separated the two germline ends. Germline assignment: CDR1 SQVTM and CDR2 ANQGSEA. The CDR3 has 12 amino acids. CDR3 region: CSGSGASYEQYF. CDR3 coding DNA: TGCAGCGGTAGCGGAGCCTCCTACGAGCAGTACTTC.

J is TRBJ1-2 and V is TRBV20-1; 9 bases are shared with TRBD1. The CDR3 sequence is 15 residues long. Unmatched junction bases numbered 13, after V lost 5 bases and J lost 6 bases. In germline, CDR1 is DFQATT, CDR2 SNEGSKA (reference sequence). The DNA of the CDR3 is TGCAGTGCTTCCCCATTGACAGGGGGGGGGGATGGCTACACCTTC. This encodes CSASPLTGGGDGYTF.

This clonotype was counted only a few times. This sequence joins TRBV19 and TRBJ2-7; D possibly uses TRBD1 or TRBD2 (5 bases each). The CDR3 is made up of 15 amino acids. Trimming pared 4 bases from V and 0 bases from J, leaving 13 bases between. In germline, CDR1 is LNHDA, CDR2 SQIVND (reference sequence). CDR3 in amino acids: CASSTGTGSSYEQYF. DNA for the CDR3: TGTGCCAGTAGTACCGGGACCGGAAGCTCCTACGAGCAGTACTTC.

This clonotype was counted only a few times. The CDR3 coding sequence is TGTGCCAGCAGCCAAAGGGTTACAGGGGTGGGGAACACTGAAGCTTTCTTT. This encodes CASSQRVTGVGNTEAFF. V gene TRBV25-1 combines with J gene TRBJ1-1, with TRBD1 identical over 7 bases. CDR1 and CDR2 from the germline V gene are MGHDK and SYGVNS. The V gene end was trimmed by 6 bases and the J gene end by 1 base; junction bases not matched to a gene: 14. The CDR3 extends over 17 amino acids.

In its sample, this clonotype was seen many times. The rearrangement links TRBV12-3 or TRBV12-4 to TRBJ1-6; TRBD1 aligns across 9 bases. V lost 6 bases and J lost 10; bases outside the gene matches: 7. The CDR3 is 14 amino acids. Here the CDR3 reads CASREQGAVSPLHF. The CDR3 DNA reads TGTGCCAGCAGGGAACAGGGGGCGGTCTCACCCCTCCACTTT.

This clonotype was counted ten times or more. This chain links TRBV14 with TRBJ2-7; 7 bases fit TRBD1. This CDR3 is 15 amino acids long. CDR1 SGHDN and CDR2 FVKESK come from the germline V gene. Unmatched junction bases numbered 9, after V lost 0 bases and J lost 7 bases. The CDR3 nucleotides are TGTGCCAGCAGCCAAGACTACAGGGGATGGGGAGAGCAGTACTTC. This encodes CASSQDYRGWGEQYF.

The sample holds many counts of this clonotype. The chain uses TRBV20-1 and TRBJ1-1; the D gene is possibly TRBD1 (5 bases). V dropped 1 base and J dropped 3 bases, with 12 bases sitting between them. This CDR3 contains 14 residues. Germline CDR1 DFQATT, CDR2 SNEGSKA (reference sequence). The CDR3 DNA follows: TGCAGTGCTAGAGGGGACGTAGGGGACACTGAAGCTTTCTTT. Translating gives CSARGDVGDTEAFF.

This clonotype was counted many times. One end of the junction does not line up with germline, which may come from a read error. The chain combines TRBV10-2 with TRBJ1-1, with D hard to call. Germline CDR1 is WSHSY and CDR2 is SAAADI. This CDR3 spans 13 amino acids. CDR3 coding DNA: TGCGCCAGCAGCGAGTTTATGAACACTGAAGCTTTCTTT. Translation gives CASSEFMNTEAFF.